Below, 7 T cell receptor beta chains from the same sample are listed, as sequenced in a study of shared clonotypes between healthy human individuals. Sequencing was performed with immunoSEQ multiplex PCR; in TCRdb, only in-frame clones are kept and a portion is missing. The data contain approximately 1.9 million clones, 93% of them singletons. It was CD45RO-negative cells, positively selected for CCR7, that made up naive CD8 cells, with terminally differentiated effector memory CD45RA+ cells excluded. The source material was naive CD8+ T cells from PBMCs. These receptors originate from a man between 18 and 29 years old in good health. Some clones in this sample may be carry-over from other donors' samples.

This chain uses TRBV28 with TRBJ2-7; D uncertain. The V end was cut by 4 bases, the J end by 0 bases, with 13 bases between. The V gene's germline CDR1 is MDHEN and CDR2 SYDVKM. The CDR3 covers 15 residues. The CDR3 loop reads CASSSEDGSSYEQYF. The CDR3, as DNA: TGTGCCAGCAGTTCCGAGGATGGAAGCTCCTACGAGCAGTACTTC.

The CDR3 is CASSTKPGTGNQETQYF. CDR3 sequence (DNA): TGTGCCAGCAGTACGAAACCCGGGACAGGGAACCAAGAGACCCAGTACTTC. V is TRBV28 and J is TRBJ2-5; 9 bases agree with TRBD1. Germline V gene data show CDR1 as MDHEN and CDR2 as SYDVKM. J gave up 0 bases and V 5 bases, and 10 bases lay outside the gene matches. The CDR3 sequence is 17 residues long.

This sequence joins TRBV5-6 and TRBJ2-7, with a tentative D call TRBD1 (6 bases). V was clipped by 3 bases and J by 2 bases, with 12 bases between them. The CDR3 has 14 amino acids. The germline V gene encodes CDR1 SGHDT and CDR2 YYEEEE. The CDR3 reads CASSSDSQTYEQYF. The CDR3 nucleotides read TGTGCCAGCAGCTCGGACAGCCAAACCTACGAGCAGTACTTC.

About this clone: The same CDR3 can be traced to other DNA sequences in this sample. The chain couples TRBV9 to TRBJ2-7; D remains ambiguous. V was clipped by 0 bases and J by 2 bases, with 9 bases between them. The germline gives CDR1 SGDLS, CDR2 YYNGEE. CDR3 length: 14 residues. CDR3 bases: TGTGCCAGCAGCGTAGGGATCGGTACCTACGAGCAGTACTTC. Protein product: CASSVGIGTYEQYF.

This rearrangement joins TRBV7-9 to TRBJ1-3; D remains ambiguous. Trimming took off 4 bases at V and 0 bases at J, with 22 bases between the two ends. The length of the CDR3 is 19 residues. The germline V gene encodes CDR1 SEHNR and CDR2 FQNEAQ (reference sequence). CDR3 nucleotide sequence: TGTGCCAGCAGCTCACGCACCCCCAACGGCGGGAGCTCTGGAAACACCATATATTTT. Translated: CASSSRTPNGGSSGNTIYF.

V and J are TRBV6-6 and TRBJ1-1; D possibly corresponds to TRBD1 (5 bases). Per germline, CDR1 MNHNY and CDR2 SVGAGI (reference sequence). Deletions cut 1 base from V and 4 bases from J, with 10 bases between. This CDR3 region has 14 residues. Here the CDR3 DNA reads TGTGCCAGCAGTTACTTCAGGGACGGCACTGAAGCTTTCTTT. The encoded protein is CASSYFRDGTEAFF.

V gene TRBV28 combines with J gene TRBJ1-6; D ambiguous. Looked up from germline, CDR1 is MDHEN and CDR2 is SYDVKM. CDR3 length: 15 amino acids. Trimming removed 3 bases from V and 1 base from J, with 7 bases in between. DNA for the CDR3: TGTGCCAGCAGTTTTTCGGCTTCCTATAATTCACCCCTCCACTTT. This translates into CASSFSASYNSPLHF.